The clone carrying this T cell receptor beta chain was counted at least ten times. Its antigen is unknown. These data are taken from a study of breast tumors, draining lymph nodes, adjacent tissues. Findings and caveats of the study: Tumor and nontumor repertoires were significantly more similar in luminal-like than in basal-like breast cancer. The lymph node origin of tumor T cells was framed as consistent with a hypothesis, not demonstrated. Tumor repertoires ranked between lymph nodes and nontumor tissue in diversity, with V and J gene preferences.

TCRdb processed the multiplex PCR reads anew with MiXCR; each CDR3 protein has one entry. The sample gives under 25,000 distinct CDR3 sequences, roughly two fifths of which show up once; approximately 20% is in the top ten. The germline V gene encodes CDR1 DFQATT and CDR2 SNEGSKA (reference sequence). Trimming took 6 bases from V and 0 from J; bases not matched to a gene: 16. This CDR3 has 18 amino acids. The source is a female donor with breast cancer. Some clones in this sample may be carry-over from other donors' samples. Sequences were obtained from breast tumor tissue. This chain uses TRBV20-1 with TRBJ2-7; 11 nucleotides align to TRBD2. The DNA for the CDR3 is TGCAGTGCCACCTTTCCTACTAGCGGGAGTAGGGGCTCCTACGAGCAGTACTTC. Encoded protein: CSATFPTSGSRGSYEQYF.